The 22 T cell receptor beta chains reported below all come from one sample, sequenced in a study of vaccination effects on CD4 cells after COVID-19. Antigens for these TCRs are unknown. Under the ViraFEST assay, PBMC were stimulated with viral peptide pools so that antigen-specific CD4+ T cells expanded. Sequencing was performed afterwards. Culturing for around eleven days preceded CD4+ T cell isolation. Two doses of either BNT162b2 or mRNA-1273 were given to each participant. Here immunoSEQ multiplex PCR was the method, and the copy in TCRdb shows in-frame clones only, minus some. The sample holds under 40,000 clones, 70% to 85% seen once. The starting material was CD4+ T cells from PBMCs cultured with HCoV-NL63 spike peptides, obtained after COVID-19 vaccination. All receptors derive from a human donor who received a COVID-19 vaccine. Some clones in this sample may be carry-over from other donors' samples.

The chain carries TRBV12-5 and TRBJ2-3; possibly TRBD1 or TRBD2 for D (5 bases each). V was cut by 6 bases and J by 3 bases, with 25 bases left in between. This CDR3 region has 18 residues. CDR1 LGHNT and CDR2 FRNRAP come from the germline V gene. The CDR3 sequence: CASGYGLGPASETDTQYF. The CDR3 DNA is TGTGCTAGTGGGTACGGACTGGGGCCCGCTTCGGAAACAGATACGCAGTATTTT.

The CDR3 sequence is CASSPAEDRVYEQYF. As DNA, the CDR3 is TGTGCCAGCAGCCCAGCCGAAGACAGAGTCTACGAGCAGTACTTC. The V gene is TRBV4-2, the J gene TRBJ2-7, with D possibly matching TRBD1 (5 bases). This CDR3 comprises 15 residues. In germline, CDR1 is LGHNA, CDR2 YNFKEQ. V was trimmed by 4 bases and J by 3 bases, leaving 16 bases between them.

This sequence joins TRBV5-8 and TRBJ1-1; no reliable D call. The CDR3 covers 12 residues. V lost 4 bases, J lost 2 bases, and 6 bases lay in between. Per the germline V gene, CDR1 is SGHTS and CDR2 is YDEGEE. CDR3 protein: CASSLINTEAFF. CDR3 nucleotides: TGTGCCAGCAGCCTTATAAACACTGAAGCTTTCTTT.

The chain is built from TRBV19 and TRBJ2-2; D remains ambiguous. From germline, CDR1 is LNHDA and CDR2 SQIVND (reference sequence). V lost 3 bases and J lost 3, with 11 bases in between. The CDR3 is 15 amino acids. The CDR3 is CASSMVGIDTGELFF. The CDR3 coding sequence is TGTGCCAGTAGTATGGTGGGGATCGACACCGGGGAGCTGTTTTTT.

This clone appeared once. The gene calls are TRBV21-1 and TRBJ2-3. TRBV21-1 constitutes a pseudogene. CDR3 length: 15 residues. The CDR3 nucleotides are TGTGCCAGCAGCTTTGGGGGACCTAGCACAGATACGCAGTATTTT. Its protein is CASSFGGPSTDTQYF.

This clone was recorded only once. The chain links TRBV7-2 to TRBJ2-1, with D perhaps matching TRBD2 (5 bases). The CDR3 is made up of 17 amino acids. Per germline, CDR1 SGHTA and CDR2 FQGNSA. V gave up 5 bases and J gave up 2 bases, with 19 bases separating them. This CDR3 reads CASSASLSGLAYNEQFF. The CDR3 region has the DNA TGTGCCAGCAGCGCCAGTTTGTCGGGGTTGGCCTACAATGAGCAGTTCTTC.

V gene TRBV30 combines with J gene TRBJ1-3; 7 positions match TRBD1. The CDR3 totals 16 residues. The germline V gene has CDR1 GTSNPN and CDR2 SVGIG (reference sequence). V lost 3 bases to trimming and J lost 3 bases; unmatched junction nucleotides: 11. CDR3 amino acids: CAWRDTHRGGGNTIYF. The CDR3 DNA is TGTGCCTGGAGAGATACTCACAGGGGAGGTGGAAACACCATATATTTT.

The J gene is TRBJ1-1, the V gene TRBV7-3; 8 bases agree with TRBD1. Germline-derived CDR1 and CDR2 are SGHTA and FQGTGA. Trimming removed 2 bases from V and 1 base from J; junction bases left unmatched: 15. CDR3 length: 19 residues. The chain's CDR3 is CASSLDGQGYQISNTEAFF. In DNA form, the CDR3 reads TGTGCCAGCAGCTTAGACGGACAGGGATATCAAATATCGAACACTGAAGCTTTCTTT.

This sequence joins TRBV2 and TRBJ2-3; 9 bases line up with TRBD2. This CDR3 contains 16 residues. Germline V gene data show CDR1 as SNHLY and CDR2 as FYNNEI. J was trimmed by 4 bases and V by 6 bases; bases with no gene match: 11. CDR3 coding DNA: TGTGCCAGCAGGCCGGGACTAGCAGTCTCGGCAGATACGCAGTATTTT. Protein sequence: CASRPGLAVSADTQYF.

V usage is TRBV28 and J usage is TRBJ1-2; TRBD1 is a possible D gene (6 bases). Germline CDR1 MDHEN, CDR2 SYDVKM. The ends were cut back, 3 bases at V and 3 bases at J, with 17 bases in the middle. The CDR3 consists of 16 residues. CDR3 nucleotides: TGTGCCAGCAGTTTGACCCCAGGGGTAGCGCACTATGGCTACACCTTC. Translation: CASSLTPGVAHYGYTF.

This clone was counted between two and nine times. The genes are TRBV7-3 and TRBJ2-3, with a tentative D call TRBD1 (5 bases). V was pared by 5 bases and J by 6 bases, with 9 bases between. This CDR3 has 12 amino acids. Germline CDR1 and CDR2: SGHTA and FQGTGA. DNA of the CDR3: TGTGCCAGCAGCGCAAAGGGGGATACGCAGTATTTT. Translating gives CASSAKGDTQYF.

This rearrangement joins TRBV7-9 to TRBJ1-1; 7 bases line up with TRBD1. J was trimmed by 4 bases and V by 5 bases; bases with no gene match: 10. Germline CDR1 and CDR2: SEHNR and FQNEAQ (reference sequence). The CDR3 totals 15 residues. CDR3 sequence (DNA): TGTGCCAGCAGCCGACTGACAGGGTCCCCCACTGAAGCTTTCTTT. This encodes CASSRLTGSPTEAFF.

This clone occurred once. This chain links TRBV27 with TRBJ1-2; a possible D gene is TRBD1 (6 bases). Germline assignment: CDR1 MNHEY and CDR2 SMNVEV (reference sequence). CDR3 length: 17 residues. Between the trimmed V and J ends, which lost 5 bases and 8 bases, there was a span of 27 bases. CDR3 sequence reads: CASSPLGGGSRSDGYTF. The CDR3 coding sequence is TGTGCCAGCAGTCCCCTCGGGGGCGGTTCGAGGTCAGACGGCTACACCTTC.

The gene calls are TRBV12-5 and TRBJ2-3, with D hard to call. The V end was cut by 0 bases, the J end by 4 bases, with 2 bases between. Germline loops: CDR1 LGHNT, CDR2 FRNRAP. This CDR3 contains 12 residues. CDR3 nucleotides: TGTGCTAGTGGTTTGGTTGCAGATACGCAGTATTTT. Protein product: CASGLVADTQYF.

V usage is TRBV28 and J usage is TRBJ1-5, with D possibly TRBD1 on 5 matching bases. This CDR3 is built from 15 residues. CDR1 and CDR2 from the germline V gene are MDHEN and SYDVKM. Trimming removed 4 bases at V and 3 bases at J, with 13 bases between. As DNA, the CDR3 is TGTGCCAGCAGTTCCATCACAGGTTACAATCAGCCCCAGCATTTT. Residues: CASSSITGYNQPQHF. Full variable domain (missing parts from reference TRBV28 and TRBJ1-5): DVKVTQSSRYLVKRTGEKVFLECVQDMDHENMFWYRQDPGLGLRLIYFSYDVKMKEKGDIPEGYSVSREKKERFSLILESASTNQTSMYLCASSSITGYNQPQHFGDGTRLSIL.

The rearrangement joins TRBV20-1 to TRBJ1-1; D is unresolved. The CDR3 is made up of 11 amino acids. Germline lookup yields CDR1 DFQATT and CDR2 SNEGSKA (reference sequence). V lost 3 bases, J lost 8 bases, and 10 bases lay in between. Written as DNA, the CDR3 is TGCAGTGCTAGTTGGTTGGGAGAAGCTTTCTTT. Protein sequence: CSASWLGEAFF.

This clone was detected only a few times. The rearrangement joins TRBV5-1 to TRBJ2-1; 11 bases line up with TRBD1. The CDR3 spans 17 residues. V lost 2 bases and J lost 4; bases outside the gene matches: 8. Germline-derived CDR1 and CDR2 are SGHRS and YFSETQ. This chain's CDR3 is CASSFRTGTGGYNEQFF. CDR3 in DNA: TGCGCCAGCAGCTTTCGCACCGGGACAGGGGGGTACAATGAGCAGTTCTTC.

The chain recombines TRBV29-1 with TRBJ2-2; 8 bases fit TRBD1. This CDR3 spans 14 amino acids. The germline V gene has CDR1 SQVTM and CDR2 ANQGSEA. V trimming: 5 bases; J trimming: 5 bases; junction bases outside the gene matches: 7. The CDR3 protein is CSVRTGISTGELFF. CDR3 in DNA: TGCAGCGTTCGGACAGGGATTTCAACCGGGGAGCTGTTTTTT.

The rearrangement links TRBV5-8 to TRBJ1-2; 7 bases are a match to TRBD1. The J segment lost 3 bases and the V segment lost 3 bases, leaving 2 bases of the junction unmatched. Germline-derived CDR1 and CDR2 are SGHTS and YDEGEE. The length of the CDR3 is 13 residues. CDR3 region: CASSYDRDYGYTF. In nucleotides, the CDR3 is TGTGCCAGCAGCTACGACAGGGACTATGGCTACACCTTC.

The V call is TRBV13, the J call TRBJ1-3; unclear D gene. Germline CDR1 PRHDT, CDR2 FYEKMQ (reference sequence). V lost 0 bases and J 0 bases, leaving 9 bases between the germline ends. CDR3 length: 16 amino acids. CDR3 sequence: CASSLGQVSSGNTIYF. The CDR3 DNA follows: TGTGCCAGCAGCTTAGGGCAGGTGAGCTCTGGAAACACCATATATTTT.

This chain connects TRBV10-2 to TRBJ2-2, with 9 bases fitting TRBD2. Trimming at V came to 4 bases and at J to 1 base, leaving 4 bases not matched to a gene. The germline V gene has CDR1 WSHSY and CDR2 SAAADI. CDR3 size: 16 residues. CDR3: CASSGLAVMNTGELFF. The CDR3 DNA follows: TGCGCCAGCAGTGGACTAGCGGTGATGAACACCGGGGAGCTGTTTTTT.

This clone was seen a single time. This sequence joins TRBV24-1 and TRBJ2-5; D tentatively fits TRBD1 or TRBD2 (6 bases each). Germline V gene lookup returns CDR1 KGHDR and CDR2 SFDVKD. This CDR3 is 14 amino acids long. Trimming stripped 4 bases from V and 7 bases from J, with 15 bases between. CDR3 in amino acids: CATSDTRGPRTQYF. The CDR3 nucleotides are TGTGCCACCAGTGACACCCGGGGGCCACGGACCCAGTACTTC.